The clone carrying this T cell receptor (beta chain) is labeled medium-sized based on frequency. Its antigen is still unknown. These data are taken from a study of human CD8 memory T cell subsets. Investigators built TCR beta libraries using UMI-labeled 5' RACE. In the original workflow: Functional CDR3 beta clonotypes numbered 3,000 to 18,000 in each TCR beta library. Following a re-call of the 5' RACE reads, TCRdb has one entry per CDR3 protein and lacks DNA. For this entry, the V and J calls and clone size follow TCRdb and not the study's own pipeline. The specimen's table records approximately 5,400 distinct CDR3 sequences. Study-level results: Estimates that used Chao1 suggested higher diversity in stem-like memory T cells than in precursor exhausted T cells.

The CDR3 covers 14 residues. The germline V gene has CDR1 MNHEY and CDR2 SVGEGT. The chain is built from TRBV6-2 or TRBV6-3 and TRBJ2-3; TCRdb's D gene call, TRBD1, goes unchecked for lack of DNA. Sequenced: CD8+ effector memory T cells (TEM) sorted from PBMCs. Subset meaning: effector memory CD8 T cells, CCR7- CD45RO+ CD95+. The origin of this receptor is a human donor in good health. CDR3 protein: CASSYSEGAHTQYF.